The T cell receptor beta chain under discussion was sequenced for a study of blood T cell repertoires in COVID-19. Losses at the gene ends were 4 bases for V and 4 bases for J; bases not matched to a gene: 8. The CDR3 is made up of 15 amino acids. Germline V gives CDR1 SGHNT, CDR2 YYREEE (reference sequence). Clones were read by immunoSEQ multiplex PCR, and TCRdb kept only the in-frame ones, dropping some. The table has about 78,000 clones, roughly nine tenths seen once. The clonotype was recovered from an elderly woman with active or convalescent COVID-19. What was sequenced was peripheral blood. This chain connects TRBV5-4 to TRBJ2-7; 10 bases line up with TRBD2. The CDR3 DNA sequence: TGTGCCAGCAGCACCACTAGCGGGGTGGGGTACGAGCAGTACTTC. Translated, it gives CASSTTSGVGYEQYF.